In this sample, the clone carrying this T cell receptor (beta chain) turned up many times. MiXCR, applied by TCRdb to the RT-PCR reads, yields one record per CDR3 protein. The table lists roughly 540,000 distinct CDR3 sequences, approximately 24% of them singletons. Trimming left V 6 bases short and J 3 bases short, with 11 bases between. This CDR3 region has 14 residues. The source of the sample is a study of response to subunit inactivated influenza vaccine. These records were also assigned to another study, of T cells expressing NK-cell markers. That work contributes: Researchers built TCR beta cDNA using 5'RACE template switching with UMIs.

This clonotype was obtained from a man aged 45-65 years who received an inactivated influenza vaccine. Here the sequenced sample was CD4+ T cells sorted from PBMCs, taken roughly 12 days after vaccination. The gene calls are TRBV12-3 or TRBV12-4 and TRBJ1-4; D remains unclear. The CDR3 region is CASSEANSNEKLFF. CDR3 sequence (DNA): TGTGCCAGCAGCGAGGCGAACTCTAATGAAAAACTGTTTTTT.